These T cell receptor beta chains were read from a single sample in a study of blood T cell repertoires in COVID-19. Measured with immunoSEQ multiplex PCR; TCRdb has only the in-frame clones, and not every one. The sample consists of about 170,000 clones, 80% to 85% of them appearing once. The sample taken for sequencing was peripheral blood. These receptors originate from a human donor with acute or convalescent COVID-19. The donor label of this sample is uncertain. Both conserved end residues are part of each CDR3. Fields, in order: D gene, J gene, V gene, clone size, CDR3 protein, CDR3 DNA. A D gene is named only where the DNA matches it firmly. Clone size is not always given. Where it is, it says once, few, many or a class for expanded clones.

TRBD1,TRBJ1-3,TRBV18,once,CASSPGQSGNTIYF,TGTGCCAGCTCACCGGGACAGTCTGGAAACACCATATATTTT
TRBD2,TRBJ2-2,TRBV28,.,CASSFGGTGELFF,TGTGCCAGCAGTTTCGGGGGGACCGGGGAGCTGTTTTTT
.,TRBJ2-5,TRBV5-8,few,CASSFGWTRNQETQYF,TGTGCCAGCAGCTTTGGCTGGACACGTAATCAAGAGACCCAGTACTTC
TRBD2,TRBJ2-3,TRBV5-4,.,CASSPGGGGMQSNTQYF,TGTGCCAGCAGCCCTGGTGGGGGGGGGATGCAGTCAAATACGCAGTATTTT
.,TRBJ1-2,TRBV30,.,CAWSVITVYGYTF,TGTGCCTGGAGTGTTATTACAGTCTATGGCTACACCTTC
TRBD1,TRBJ1-5,TRBV15,few,CATSTIRQGQDQPQHF,TGTGCCACCAGCACCATAAGACAGGGGCAAGATCAGCCCCAGCATTTT
TRBD1,TRBJ1-1,TRBV5-1,.,CASSSRGGQGDTEAFF,TGCGCCAGCAGCTCCCGGGGGGGACAGGGAGACACTGAAGCTTTCTTT
.,TRBJ2-3,TRBV29-1,.,CSVIMGPSDTQYF,TGCAGCGTTATTATGGGGCCTTCGGATACGCAGTATTTT
.,TRBJ1-5,TRBV6-5,.,CARRTVDSNQPQHF,TGTGCCAGACGGACTGTTGATAGCAATCAGCCCCAGCATTTT
.,TRBJ1-1,TRBV29-1,.,CSVGASGAFF,TGCAGCGTTGGTGCAAGCGGGGCTTTCTTT
.,TRBJ2-1,TRBV21-1,.,CASSRPGNEQFF,TGTGCCAGCAGCAGACCCGGGAATGAGCAGTTCTTC
.,TRBJ2-2,TRBV10-1,.,CASSLFRDSDSGELFF,TGCGCCAGCAGCTTGTTCCGAGACTCCGACTCCGGGGAGCTGTTTTTT
TRBD1,TRBJ1-5,TRBV30,.,CAWSTGGKQPQHF,TGTGCCTGGAGTACAGGGGGGAAACAGCCCCAGCATTTT
.,TRBJ2-2,TRBV5-6,.,CASSLVQGAGELFF,TGTGCCAGCAGCTTGGTCCAGGGTGCCGGGGAGCTGTTTTTT
.,TRBJ2-7,TRBV6-1,.,CASSEANSRGYEQYF,TGTGCCAGCAGTGAAGCAAATTCTAGGGGTTACGAGCAGTACTTC
.,TRBJ2-5,TRBV30,.,CAWRGADYGVSGETQYF,TGTGCCTGGAGGGGGGCCGATTACGGGGTATCCGGGGAGACCCAGTACTTC
TRBD2,TRBJ2-3,TRBV29-1,once,CSVNSGEPSTQYF,TGCAGCGTTAATAGCGGGGAGCCAAGTACGCAGTATTTT
TRBD2,TRBJ2-7,TRBV5-1,.,CASSLGLAGGSYEQYF,TGCGCCAGCAGCTTGGGGCTAGCGGGAGGATCCTACGAGCAGTACTTC
.,TRBJ2-7,TRBV23-1,.,CASSQSVDGGLSRSYEQYF,TGCGCCAGCAGTCAATCGGTCGACGGGGGTCTTAGCAGGTCCTACGAGCAGTACTTC
TRBD1,TRBJ1-5,TRBV5-8,.,CASSLGTGPIKTQHF,TGTGCCAGCAGCTTGGGGACAGGGCCGATCAAGACCCAGCATTTT
.,TRBJ2-5,TRBV25-1,.,CASSELRVGGQETQYF,TGTGCCAGCAGTGAATTAAGGGTAGGGGGCCAAGAGACCCAGTACTTC
TRBD2,TRBJ2-1,TRBV6-5,.,CASSYSSSGGVAEQFF,TGTGCCAGCAGTTACTCATCTAGCGGGGGGGTAGCGGAGCAGTTCTTC
.,TRBJ2-5,TRBV7-2,once,CASSSGLLSYQETQYF,TGTGCCAGCAGTTCGGGACTCCTGTCGTACCAAGAGACCCAGTACTTC
TRBD1,TRBJ2-7,TRBV10-2,.,CASSELDRGPFEQYF,TGCGCCAGCAGTGAGTTGGACAGGGGGCCGTTCGAGCAGTACTTC
TRBD2,TRBJ2-1,TRBV19,.,CASSIGLAGGQIYNEQFF,TGTGCCAGTAGTATAGGACTAGCGGGAGGCCAGATCTACAATGAGCAGTTCTTC
.,TRBJ1-2,TRBV2,.,CASSGGRNYGYTF,TGTGCCAGCAGTGGGGGCAGGAACTATGGCTACACCTTC
TRBD1,TRBJ2-7,TRBV13,.,CASSSAGTGTYEQYF,TGTGCCAGCAGCTCCGCAGGGACAGGTACTTACGAGCAGTACTTC
.,TRBJ2-2,TRBV7-3,.,CASSTTSAGELFF,TGTGCCAGCAGCACCACTAGTGCCGGGGAGCTGTTTTTT
TRBD1,TRBJ1-4,TRBV6-7,.,CASSPPLQGAHERTNEKLFF,TGTGCCAGCAGCCCCCCCTTACAGGGGGCACACGAGCGGACTAATGAAAAACTGTTTTTT
TRBD1,TRBJ1-1,TRBV7-9,.,CASSPRAGGNTEAFF,TGTGCCAGCAGCCCCCGGGCAGGGGGGAACACTGAAGCTTTCTTT
TRBD1,TRBJ1-2,TRBV29-1,.,CSAGQGAFGYTF,TGCAGCGCAGGACAGGGGGCGTTTGGCTACACCTTC
.,TRBJ2-7,TRBV6-2/TRBV6-3,.,CASSYRGGGSYEQYF,TGTGCCAGCAGTTATCGGGGAGGGGGTTCCTACGAGCAGTACTTC
TRBD2,TRBJ2-1,TRBV12-3/TRBV12-4,.,CASSWGLPNEQFF,TGTGCCAGCAGTTGGGGACTACCTAATGAGCAGTTCTTC
TRBD2,TRBJ2-7,TRBV6-9,many,CASIPTSGGHSYEQYF,TGTGCCAGCATCCCGACTAGCGGGGGTCATTCCTACGAGCAGTACTTC
.,TRBJ2-7,TRBV5-6,.,CASSLGPLQGREQYF,TGTGCCAGCAGCTTGGGGCCCTTACAGGGTAGGGAGCAGTACTTC
TRBD1,TRBJ1-3,TRBV11-2,once,CASTTGGNTIYF,TGTGCCAGCACCACAGGGGGCAACACCATATATTTT